The 24 T cell receptor beta chains presented below share a single source sample, sequenced in a study of shared clonotypes between healthy human individuals. The data were produced by immunoSEQ multiplex PCR, yet TCRdb's version contains in-frame clones alone and is incomplete. This sample has about 550,000 clones, with about 95% found just once. The naive CD8 population came from CD45RO-negative cells selected for CCR7, without terminally differentiated effector memory CD45RA+ cells. Sequencing was carried out using naive CD8+ T cells sorted from blood. These receptors were obtained from a woman aged 30 to 39 in good health.

The chain carries TRBV27 and TRBJ2-7; D unclear. The CDR3 is 12 residues long. Trimming shortened V by 7 bases and J by 2 bases, and 9 bases separated the two germline ends. Germline CDR1 MNHEY, CDR2 SMNVEV (reference sequence). DNA for the CDR3: TGTGCCAGCAACGACACCCCCTACGAGCAGTACTTC. Translation: CASNDTPYEQYF.

The chain employs TRBV5-1 and TRBJ1-1; D is possibly TRBD1 (5 bases). Germline assignment: CDR1 SGHRS and CDR2 YFSETQ. The CDR3 loop spans 15 amino acids. The CDR3 loop reads CASQGKEWGDTEAFF. The CDR3 DNA reads as TGCGCGTCGCAGGGAAAGGAGTGGGGTGACACTGAAGCTTTCTTT.

This chain uses TRBV5-1 with TRBJ2-7; no definite D call. This CDR3 contains 14 residues. Per the germline V gene, CDR1 is SGHRS and CDR2 is YFSETQ. V was pared by 3 bases and J by 5 bases, with 15 bases between. For the CDR3, the DNA is TGCGCCAGCAGCTACCGCGCCCTAGGAGACGAGCAGTACTTC. Encoded protein: CASSYRALGDEQYF.

V usage is TRBV2 and J usage is TRBJ2-7; 10 bases match TRBD2. Trimming removed 2 bases from V and 7 bases from J; junction bases left unmatched: 5. CDR3 length equals 14 residues. Looked up from germline, CDR1 is SNHLY and CDR2 is FYNNEI. Here the CDR3 DNA reads TGTGCCAGCAGTGAACTAGCGGGAGTGATGGAGCAGTACTTC. As protein: CASSELAGVMEQYF.

V gene TRBV6-5 combines with J gene TRBJ2-1; tentative D call: TRBD2 (6 bases). The CDR3 covers 15 residues. Germline values: CDR1 MNHEY, CDR2 SVGAGI. Trimming removed 7 bases from V and 7 bases from J, with 20 bases in between. The CDR3 loop is CASNQDGIRGNEQFF. In DNA, the CDR3 is TGTGCCAGCAACCAGGACGGGATTCGGGGGAATGAGCAGTTCTTC.

CDR3 nucleotide sequence: TGTGCCAGTAGTAGAGCTAGCGGGAGCTACGAGCAGTACTTC. Encoded protein: CASSRASGSYEQYF. The chain uses TRBV19 and TRBJ2-7, with 10 bases that match TRBD2. CDR3 length: 14 amino acids. Germline V gene sequence: CDR1 LNHDA, CDR2 SQIVND (reference sequence). V gave up 4 bases and J gave up 3 bases; unmatched junction bases: 3.

This rearrangement joins TRBV5-6 to TRBJ1-2; possibly TRBD1 for D (6 bases). V lost 4 bases, J lost 0 bases, and 16 bases lay in between. The CDR3 is 16 amino acids. Germline V gene lookup returns CDR1 SGHDT and CDR2 YYEEEE. The CDR3 here is CASSHSTGLTNYGYTF. The CDR3 nucleotides are TGTGCCAGCAGCCACTCGACAGGTCTGACTAACTATGGCTACACCTTC.

J is TRBJ1-5 and V is TRBV30; TRBD1 matches 8 bases. J gave up 3 bases and V 2 bases, and 6 bases lay outside the gene matches. Germline CDR1 reads GTSNPN; CDR2 reads SVGIG (reference sequence). The CDR3 has 15 amino acids. The CDR3 here is CAWSPGQGVNQPQHF. The DNA for the CDR3 is TGTGCCTGGAGTCCAGGACAGGGCGTCAATCAGCCCCAGCATTTT.

CDR3 residues: CTSSTHRLAENFYNEQFF. CDR3 coding DNA: TGCACCAGCAGTACCCACAGACTAGCGGAAAACTTTTACAATGAGCAGTTCTTC. The chain has TRBV1 and TRBJ2-1; TRBD2 reflects the table's D call only, with no check against the DNA. TRBV1 is annotated as a pseudogene. The CDR3 sequence is 18 residues long.

V usage is TRBV12-5 and J usage is TRBJ2-1; no firm D call. With 6 bases removed from V and 6 bases from J, the gap between germline ends came to 15 bases. The CDR3 sequence is 14 residues long. Germline values: CDR1 LGHNT, CDR2 FRNRAP. The CDR3 bases are TGTGCTAGTGGACCCCCTGAGAAACCCAATGAGCAGTTCTTC. It specifies CASGPPEKPNEQFF.

This clone was seen only once. Different DNA sequences within this sample yield the same CDR3. The rearrangement links TRBV9 to TRBJ1-1; D unclear. The CDR3 runs to 14 residues. Trimming removed 3 bases at V and 0 bases at J, with 9 bases between. Per the germline V gene, CDR1 is SGDLS and CDR2 is YYNGEE. CDR3 in amino acids: CASSAGNMNTEAFF. CDR3 nucleotides: TGTGCCAGCAGCGCCGGGAACATGAACACTGAAGCTTTCTTT.

The sample holds one count of this clone. The V gene is TRBV7-8, the J gene TRBJ2-7; D possibly matches TRBD1 or TRBD2 (5 bases each). The CDR3 covers 14 residues. V lost 1 base and J 3 bases, leaving 10 bases between the germline ends. The V gene's germline CDR1 is SGHVS and CDR2 FQNEAQ. This CDR3 reads CASSLETGGYEQYF. The DNA for the CDR3 is TGTGCCAGCAGCTTAGAAACAGGAGGCTACGAGCAGTACTTC. Complete variable domain (other parts from reference TRBV7-8 and TRBJ2-7): GAGVSQSPRYKVAKRGQDVALRCDPISGHVSLFWYQQALGQGPEFLTYFQNEAQLDKSGLPSDRFFAERPEGSVSTLKIQRTQQEDSAVYLCASSLETGGYEQYFGPGTRLTVT.

This chain uses TRBV9 with TRBJ1-3; D is uncertain. This CDR3 contains 14 residues. CDR1 is SGDLS and CDR2 is YYNGEE in the germline V gene. V was clipped by 6 bases and J by 0 bases, with 10 bases between them. CDR3 DNA: TGTGCCAGCACGCAACGGTCCTCTGGAAACACCATATATTTT. Translated: CASTQRSSGNTIYF.

The chain combines TRBV7-6 with TRBJ2-7; 9 nucleotides align to TRBD1. Germline CDR1 SGHVS, CDR2 FNYEAQ. Unmatched junction bases numbered 5, after V lost 6 bases and J lost 2 bases. This CDR3 region has 14 residues. The chain's CDR3 is CASREGQGPYEQYF. CDR3 sequence (DNA): TGTGCCAGCAGGGAGGGACAGGGACCCTACGAGCAGTACTTC.

In nucleotides, the CDR3 is TGTGCCAGCAGTTTTCACGGACAGGCCTACGAGCAGTACTTC. This codes for CASSFHGQAYEQYF. The chain employs TRBV27 and TRBJ2-7, with 7 bases that match TRBD1. Germline lookup yields CDR1 MNHEY and CDR2 SMNVEV (reference sequence). This CDR3 is 14 amino acids long. J lost 2 bases, V lost 3 bases, and 4 bases had no gene match.

This sequence joins TRBV29-1 and TRBJ2-2, with D unresolved. V lost 4 bases, J lost 1 base, and 10 bases lay in between. Germline-derived CDR1 and CDR2 are SQVTM and ANQGSEA. The CDR3 sequence is 14 residues long. The CDR3 bases are TGCAGCGTTGTAGACGGAGTGAACACCGGGGAGCTGTTTTTT. This sequence encodes CSVVDGVNTGELFF.

This clone was observed once. The chain employs TRBV19 and TRBJ2-3, with D possibly matching TRBD2 (5 bases). The CDR3 has 12 amino acids. Germline CDR1 and CDR2: LNHDA and SQIVND (reference sequence). V was trimmed by 5 bases and J by 6 bases, leaving 9 bases between them. CDR3 bases: TGTGCCAGTAGTGAAATAGCGGATACGCAGTATTTT. Protein sequence: CASSEIADTQYF.

V usage is TRBV2 and J usage is TRBJ2-7, with TRBD2 matching 10 bases. The CDR3 loop spans 14 amino acids. V trimming: 8 bases; J trimming: 7 bases; junction bases outside the gene matches: 11. The germline gives CDR1 SNHLY, CDR2 FYNNEI. The chain's CDR3 is CASYTSGTIREQYF. DNA for the CDR3: TGTGCCAGCTATACTAGCGGGACCATAAGGGAGCAGTACTTC.

The V call is TRBV13, the J call TRBJ2-7; 7 bases are a match to TRBD1. CDR3 length: 14 amino acids. CDR1 is PRHDT and CDR2 is FYEKMQ in the germline V gene (reference sequence). V trimming: 2 bases; J trimming: 6 bases; junction bases outside the gene matches: 7. This CDR3 reads CASSLWDSPFEQYF. CDR3 sequence (DNA): TGTGCCAGCAGCTTATGGGACAGCCCCTTCGAGCAGTACTTC.

This sequence joins TRBV28 and TRBJ1-2, with D unresolved. This CDR3 contains 13 residues. V was clipped by 7 bases and J by 1 base, with 10 bases between them. Germline-derived CDR1 and CDR2 are MDHEN and SYDVKM. The CDR3: CASNLGNNYGYTF. CDR3 bases: TGTGCCAGCAATCTGGGGAATAACTATGGCTACACCTTC.

The V and J genes are TRBV28 and TRBJ2-7; D not certain. The germline gives CDR1 MDHEN, CDR2 SYDVKM. The CDR3 totals 12 residues. V lost 6 bases to trimming and J lost 5 bases, with 11 bases between them. CDR3 coding DNA: TGTGCCAGCAGCCGGGTTCGGGACGAGCAGTACTTC. It yields the protein CASSRVRDEQYF.

This chain links TRBV4-1 with TRBJ2-1, with 9 positions matching TRBD2. Germline V CDR1 and CDR2: MGHRA, YSYEKL. This CDR3 is 16 amino acids long. V shed 4 bases, J shed 7 bases, and the junction held 11 bases outside the gene matches. The DNA of the CDR3 is TGCGCCAGCAGCCTCAGTCTAGCGGGAAGCGGTAATGAGCAGTTCTTC. It encodes CASSLSLAGSGNEQFF.

V and J are TRBV7-2 and TRBJ2-7, with D possibly being TRBD2 (5 bases). The V end was cut by 3 bases, the J end by 3 bases, with 9 bases between. The length of the CDR3 is 13 residues. The V gene's germline CDR1 is SGHTA and CDR2 FQGNSA. DNA for the CDR3: TGTGCCAGCAGCTTTAACGGGGTCTACGAGCAGTACTTC. Amino acids: CASSFNGVYEQYF.

This clone showed up just once. The DNA of the CDR3 is TGTGCCAGCAGCTTAGGTACTGGTTCGGCTTTCTTT. Encoded protein: CASSLGTGSAFF. The V call is TRBV7-7, the J call TRBJ1-1, with no clear D. The V gene lost 1 base and the J gene lost 11 bases, with 11 bases spanning the gap. Germline V gives CDR1 SSHAT, CDR2 FNYEAQ (reference sequence). The CDR3 totals 12 residues.